A single sample gave rise to the 23 T cell receptor beta chains below, sequenced in a study of blood T cell repertoires in COVID-19. Assay: immunoSEQ multiplex PCR; the TCRdb copy retains only in-frame clones and omits some. The sample consists of roughly 250,000 clones, about 81% of them appearing once. The sample taken for sequencing was peripheral blood. These receptors came from a woman aged 55-69 years with active or convalescent COVID-19.

The CDR3 DNA reads TGTGCCAGCAGCTTGAACAGGGGCGTCAGCAATCAGCCCCAGCATTTT. Translating gives CASSLNRGVSNQPQHF. The rearrangement uses TRBV5-6 and TRBJ1-5; 7 nucleotides align to TRBD1. J was trimmed by 1 base and V by 1 base; bases with no gene match: 5. Germline V gene lookup returns CDR1 SGHDT and CDR2 YYEEEE. The CDR3 length is 16 residues.

The V call is TRBV30, the J call TRBJ1-1; 8 bases fit TRBD1. Germline V gene data show CDR1 as GTSNPN and CDR2 as SVGIG (reference sequence). The CDR3 is made up of 12 amino acids. The CDR3 reads CALGTGYTEAFF. CDR3 bases: TGTGCTTTGGGGACAGGCTACACTGAAGCTTTCTTT.

The chain is built from TRBV4-1 and TRBJ1-2, with D perhaps matching TRBD1 (5 bases). This CDR3 spans 16 amino acids. V lost 4 bases to trimming and J lost 2 bases, with 17 bases between them. Germline loops: CDR1 MGHRA, CDR2 YSYEKL. CDR3 in amino acids: CASSPIGRGPNYGYTF. Written as DNA, the CDR3 is TGCGCCAGCAGCCCCATAGGGCGGGGCCCGAACTATGGCTACACCTTC.

This chain joins TRBV29-1 and TRBJ2-2; 7 nucleotides align to TRBD2. V lost 6 bases and J lost 4; bases outside the gene matches: 2. The germline V gene encodes CDR1 SQVTM and CDR2 ANQGSEA. CDR3 length: 12 residues. The chain's CDR3 is CSVSGGTGELFF. CDR3 bases: TGCAGCGTATCGGGAGGCACCGGGGAGCTGTTTTTT.

The chain combines TRBV12-5 with TRBJ2-4; 7 positions match TRBD2. The CDR3 runs to 14 residues. V shed 2 bases and J 2 bases; nucleotides not matched to a gene: 0. CDR1 and CDR2 (germline): LGHNT, FRNRAP. CDR3 sequence reads: CASGLSGTKNIQYF. The DNA of the CDR3 is TGTGCTAGTGGTTTGAGCGGGACCAAAAACATTCAGTACTTC.

The genes are TRBV7-2 and TRBJ1-2; D might be TRBD1 (5 bases). The CDR3 totals 14 residues. Germline V gives CDR1 SGHTA, CDR2 FQGNSA. V dropped 4 bases and J dropped 5 bases, with 14 bases sitting between them. CDR3 residues: CASSSPTDTYGYTF. The CDR3 DNA follows: TGTGCCAGCAGCTCTCCGACGGACACATATGGCTACACCTTC.

This chain links TRBV14 with TRBJ1-3, with unresolved D. Trimming left V 1 base short and J 4 bases short, with 5 bases between. CDR1 and CDR2 from the germline V gene are SGHDN and FVKESK. This CDR3 has 13 residues. Here the CDR3 DNA reads TGTGCCAGCAGCCAAGTTCTCGGAAACACCATATATTTT. It yields the protein CASSQVLGNTIYF.

The chain links TRBV2 to TRBJ2-1; D perhaps matches TRBD2 (6 bases). CDR3 size: 12 residues. Trimming shortened V by 5 bases and J by 7 bases, and 9 bases separated the two germline ends. Germline V gives CDR1 SNHLY, CDR2 FYNNEI. The CDR3, as DNA: TGTGCCAGCAGTTTTAGCGGTAATGAGCAGTTCTTC. As protein: CASSFSGNEQFF.

As DNA, the CDR3 is TGCGCCAGCAGCTTCGGACTAGGAGGGAAAGAGACCCAGTACTTC. Its protein product is CASSFGLGGKETQYF. The chain links TRBV5-1 to TRBJ2-5, with 7 nucleotides matching TRBD2. CDR3 length equals 15 residues. The V gene end was trimmed by 2 bases and the J gene end by 3 bases; junction bases not matched to a gene: 7. Germline V gives CDR1 SGHRS, CDR2 YFSETQ.

The V and J genes are TRBV5-8 and TRBJ1-3; the D is unclear. The germline V gene has CDR1 SGHTS and CDR2 YDEGEE. Trimming took off 4 bases at V and 0 bases at J, with 17 bases between the two ends. This CDR3 is built from 17 residues. CDR3 region: CASSLKPGLYSGNTIYF. The CDR3 coding sequence is TGTGCCAGCAGCCTAAAACCGGGTCTCTACTCTGGAAACACCATATATTTT.

The rearrangement joins TRBV10-3 to TRBJ1-5; D is uncertain. CDR1 and CDR2 from the germline V gene are ENHRY and SYGVKD. V gave up 0 bases and J gave up 9 bases, with 9 bases separating them. The CDR3 sequence is 13 residues long. CDR3 DNA sequence: TGTGCCATCAGTGAGTCGGAGGCTATGCCCCAGCATTTT. As protein: CAISESEAMPQHF.

This rearrangement joins TRBV5-4 to TRBJ2-2; D gene ambiguous. V was pared by 0 bases and J by 5 bases, with 11 bases between. The germline gives CDR1 SGHNT, CDR2 YYREEE (reference sequence). There are 15 residues in the CDR3. The CDR3 here is CASSLGLVGTGELFF. The CDR3 nucleotides read TGTGCCAGCAGCTTGGGCCTCGTCGGGACCGGGGAGCTGTTTTTT.

This clone was found once. J is TRBJ1-3 and V is TRBV2; TRBD1 matches 9 bases. Germline V gene lookup returns CDR1 SNHLY and CDR2 FYNNEI. The CDR3 spans 16 residues. With V trimmed by 1 base and J by 4 bases, 5 bases remained unmatched. Here the CDR3 DNA reads TGTGCCAGCAGTGAAGAACAGGGGGCAAACGGAAACACCATATATTTT. It codes for CASSEEQGANGNTIYF.

V usage is TRBV2 and J usage is TRBJ1-1; a weak D match, TRBD1 (6 bases). This CDR3 has 15 residues. The V end lost 6 bases, the J end lost 4 bases, and 18 bases lay between the germline ends. Germline values: CDR1 SNHLY, CDR2 FYNNEI. The CDR3 DNA follows: TGTGCCAGCAGCCATCCACAGGGTGAAGGCACTGAAGCTTTCTTT. Its protein product is CASSHPQGEGTEAFF.

This clone was detected a few times. V gene TRBV7-2 combines with J gene TRBJ2-1; D not resolved. From germline, CDR1 is SGHTA and CDR2 FQGNSA. This CDR3 is 15 amino acids long. Trimming cost V 0 bases and J 3 bases, with 9 bases left between them. CDR3 in amino acids: CASSLAGVIYNEQFF. Here the CDR3 DNA reads TGTGCCAGCAGCTTAGCTGGAGTTATCTACAATGAGCAGTTCTTC.

This chain connects TRBV2 to TRBJ2-7; D is possibly TRBD1 (6 bases). CDR3 size: 12 residues. With 7 bases removed from V and 5 bases from J, the gap between germline ends came to 12 bases. Per germline, CDR1 SNHLY and CDR2 FYNNEI. CDR3 sequence (DNA): TGTGCCAGCAAACTCCGGACAGACGAGCAGTACTTC. Protein product: CASKLRTDEQYF. The full variable domain, with the rest looked up from reference TRBV2 and TRBJ2-7, is EPEVTQTPSHQVTQMGQEVILRCVPISNHLYFYWYRQILGQKVEFLVSFYNNEISEKSEIFDDQFSVERPDGSNFTLKIRSTKLEDSAMYFCASKLRTDEQYFGPGTRLTVT.

This rearrangement joins TRBV12-3 or TRBV12-4 to TRBJ2-4, with 8 bases matching TRBD1. CDR3 length equals 13 residues. V was clipped by 7 bases and J by 6 bases; unmatched bases: 5. CDR3 sequence (DNA): TGTGCCAGCACAATCGGGACAGGAAACATTCAGTACTTC. Its protein product is CASTIGTGNIQYF.

The J gene is TRBJ2-5, the V gene TRBV25-1, with D perhaps matching TRBD1 (6 bases). The V gene lost 2 bases and the J gene lost 4 bases, with 14 bases spanning the gap. The CDR3 runs to 15 residues. The germline V gene encodes CDR1 MGHDK and CDR2 SYGVNS. This chain's CDR3 is CASSEPRGLGETQYF. The CDR3 coding sequence is TGTGCCAGCAGTGAACCTAGGGGGTTAGGAGAGACCCAGTACTTC.

The V call is TRBV6-5, the J call TRBJ1-3, with D possibly being TRBD1 (5 bases). Germline CDR1 is MNHEY and CDR2 is SVGAGI. Deletions cut 6 bases from V and 7 bases from J, with 13 bases between. This CDR3 spans 13 amino acids. This CDR3 reads CASRRTPGNTIYF. CDR3 coding DNA: TGTGCCAGCAGACGGACCCCAGGGAACACCATATATTTT.

The rearrangement uses TRBV3-1 (or the pseudogene TRBV3-2) and TRBJ2-1; 11 nucleotides match TRBD1. CDR1 and CDR2 (germline): LGHDT, YNNKEL (reference sequence). This CDR3 spans 16 amino acids. V shed 5 bases, J shed 7 bases, and the junction held 10 bases outside the gene matches. CDR3 bases: TGTGCCAGCAGCTCTACCGGGACAGGGGGATGGAATGAGCAGTTCTTC. Translating gives CASSSTGTGGWNEQFF.

This chain links TRBV6-1 with TRBJ1-2, with a possible D match to TRBD1 (6 bases). Trimming shortened V by 3 bases and J by 0 bases, and 11 bases separated the two germline ends. CDR1 is MNHNS and CDR2 is SASEGT in the germline V gene. The CDR3 runs to 15 residues. The CDR3 loop is CASSDTGGANYGYTF. CDR3 DNA: TGTGCCAGCAGTGACACGGGGGGCGCTAACTATGGCTACACCTTC.

The count of this clone is one. The rearrangement uses TRBV3-1 (or the pseudogene TRBV3-2) and TRBJ2-1; 8 nucleotides align to TRBD2. The germline V gene has CDR1 LGHDT and CDR2 YNNKEL (reference sequence). The V and J ends lost 4 bases and 5 bases, in that order; junction bases with no gene match: 7. This CDR3 is 15 amino acids long. This chain's CDR3 is CASSPFSGADNEQFF. CDR3 DNA: TGTGCCAGCAGCCCGTTTAGCGGGGCTGACAATGAGCAGTTCTTC.

The chain is built from TRBV4-2 and TRBJ1-2; possibly TRBD1 for D (5 bases). V lost 0 bases and J 0 bases, leaving 11 bases between the germline ends. The germline gives CDR1 LGHNA, CDR2 YNFKEQ. CDR3 length: 16 residues. CDR3 DNA: TGTGCCAGCAGCCAAGATTTGACAGTTGCTAACTATGGCTACACCTTC. This sequence encodes CASSQDLTVANYGYTF.